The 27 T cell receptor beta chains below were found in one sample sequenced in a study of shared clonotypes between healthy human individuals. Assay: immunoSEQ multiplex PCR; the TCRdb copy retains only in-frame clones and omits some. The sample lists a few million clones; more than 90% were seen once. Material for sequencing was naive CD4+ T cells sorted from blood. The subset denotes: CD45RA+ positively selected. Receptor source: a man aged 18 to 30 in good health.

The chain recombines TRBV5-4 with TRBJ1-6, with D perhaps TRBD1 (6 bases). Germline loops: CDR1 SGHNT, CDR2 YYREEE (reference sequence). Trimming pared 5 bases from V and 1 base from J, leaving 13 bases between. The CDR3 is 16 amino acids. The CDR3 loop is CASRGGGPSYNSPLHF. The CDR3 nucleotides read TGTGCCAGCAGGGGAGGGGGGCCGTCCTATAATTCACCCCTCCACTTT. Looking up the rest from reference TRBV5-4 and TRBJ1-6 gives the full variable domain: ETGVTQSPTHLIKTRGQQVTLRCSSQSGHNTVSWYQQALGQGPQFIFQYYREEENGRGNFPPRFSGLQFPNYSSELNVNALELDDSALYLCASRGGGPSYNSPLHFGNGTRLTVT.

CDR3 region: CASSRGPLIPGNTIYF. Written as DNA, the CDR3 is TGTGCCAGCAGCAGGGGTCCTCTTATCCCTGGAAACACCATATATTTT. The V call is TRBV6-6, the J call TRBJ1-3; possibly TRBD1 for D (6 bases). CDR1 is MNHNY, CDR2 SVGAGI, per germline (reference sequence). The CDR3 has 16 residues. V was cut by 6 bases and J by 2 bases, with 17 bases left in between.

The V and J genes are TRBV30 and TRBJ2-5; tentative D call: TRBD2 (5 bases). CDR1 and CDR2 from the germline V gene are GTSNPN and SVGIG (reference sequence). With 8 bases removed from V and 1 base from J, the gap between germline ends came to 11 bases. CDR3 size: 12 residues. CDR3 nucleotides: TGTGCCGCGCGCCGGGGCCAAGAGACCCAGTACTTC. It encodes CAARRGQETQYF.

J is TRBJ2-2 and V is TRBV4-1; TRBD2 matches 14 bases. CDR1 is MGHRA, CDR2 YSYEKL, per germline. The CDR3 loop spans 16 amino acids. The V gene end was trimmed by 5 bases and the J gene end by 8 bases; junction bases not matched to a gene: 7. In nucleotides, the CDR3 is TGCGCCAGCAGCACCGGACTAGCGGGGGGAGAGGGGGAGCTGTTTTTT. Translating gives CASSTGLAGGEGELFF.

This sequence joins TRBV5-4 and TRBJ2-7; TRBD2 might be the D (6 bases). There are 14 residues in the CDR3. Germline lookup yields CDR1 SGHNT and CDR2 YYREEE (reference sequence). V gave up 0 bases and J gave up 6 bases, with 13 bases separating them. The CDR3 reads CASSLASEGGEQYF. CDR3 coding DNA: TGTGCCAGCAGCTTGGCTAGCGAGGGTGGCGAGCAGTACTTC.

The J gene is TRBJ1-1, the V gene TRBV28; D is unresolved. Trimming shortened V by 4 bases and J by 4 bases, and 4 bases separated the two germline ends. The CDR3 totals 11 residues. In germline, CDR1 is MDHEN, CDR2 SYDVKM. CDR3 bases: TGTGCCAGCAGTTCTTCCACTGAAGCTTTCTTT. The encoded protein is CASSSSTEAFF.

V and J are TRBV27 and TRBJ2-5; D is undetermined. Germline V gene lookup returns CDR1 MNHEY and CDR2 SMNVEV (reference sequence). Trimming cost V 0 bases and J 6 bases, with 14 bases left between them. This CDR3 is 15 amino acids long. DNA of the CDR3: TGTGCCAGCAGTTTATCGCGCAGCCGTGCCCAGACCCAGTACTTC. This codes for CASSLSRSRAQTQYF.

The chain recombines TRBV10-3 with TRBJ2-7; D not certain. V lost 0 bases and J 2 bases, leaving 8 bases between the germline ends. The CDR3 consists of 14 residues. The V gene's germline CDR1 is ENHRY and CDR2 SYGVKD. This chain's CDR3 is CAISESTEPYEQYF. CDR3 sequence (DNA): TGTGCCATCAGTGAGTCTACCGAACCCTACGAGCAGTACTTC.

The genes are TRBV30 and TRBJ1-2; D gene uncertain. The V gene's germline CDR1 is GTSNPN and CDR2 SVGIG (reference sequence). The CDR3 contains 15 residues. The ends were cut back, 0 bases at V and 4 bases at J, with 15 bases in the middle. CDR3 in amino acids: CAWSVSVGSVYGYTF. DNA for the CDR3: TGTGCCTGGAGTGTATCCGTTGGCAGCGTCTATGGCTACACCTTC.

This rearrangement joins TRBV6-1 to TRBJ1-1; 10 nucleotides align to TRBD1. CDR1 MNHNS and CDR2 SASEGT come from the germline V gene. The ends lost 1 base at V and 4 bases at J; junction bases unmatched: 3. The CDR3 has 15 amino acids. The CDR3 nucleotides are TGTGCCAGCAGTGAAGTGGGACAGGGGATCACTGAAGCTTTCTTT. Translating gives CASSEVGQGITEAFF.

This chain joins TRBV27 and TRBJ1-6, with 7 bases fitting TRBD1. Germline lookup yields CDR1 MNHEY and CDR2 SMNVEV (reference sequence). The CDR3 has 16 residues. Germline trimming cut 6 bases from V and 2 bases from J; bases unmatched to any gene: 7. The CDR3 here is CASSLGQSAYNSPLHF. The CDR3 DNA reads TGTGCCAGCAGCTTGGGACAGTCGGCCTATAATTCACCCCTCCACTTT.

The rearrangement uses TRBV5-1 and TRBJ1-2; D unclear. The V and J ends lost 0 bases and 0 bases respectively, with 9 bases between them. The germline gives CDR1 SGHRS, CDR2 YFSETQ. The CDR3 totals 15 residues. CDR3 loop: CASSLVGGTNYGYTF. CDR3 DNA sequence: TGCGCCAGCAGCTTGGTTGGAGGGACTAACTATGGCTACACCTTC.

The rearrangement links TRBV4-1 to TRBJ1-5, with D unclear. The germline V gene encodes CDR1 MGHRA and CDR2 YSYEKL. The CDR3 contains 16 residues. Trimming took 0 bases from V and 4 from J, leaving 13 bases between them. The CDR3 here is CASSQEGLGTNQPQHF. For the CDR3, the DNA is TGCGCCAGCAGCCAAGAGGGATTGGGAACAAATCAGCCCCAGCATTTT.

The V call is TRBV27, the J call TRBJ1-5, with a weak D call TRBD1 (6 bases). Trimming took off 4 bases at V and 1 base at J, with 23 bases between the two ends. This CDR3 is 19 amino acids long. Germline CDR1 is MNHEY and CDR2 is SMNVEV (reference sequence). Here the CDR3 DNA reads TGTGCCAGCAGTTCCCGCCAAACAGGGAAACGGGAAAGCAATCAGCCCCAGCATTTT. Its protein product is CASSSRQTGKRESNQPQHF.

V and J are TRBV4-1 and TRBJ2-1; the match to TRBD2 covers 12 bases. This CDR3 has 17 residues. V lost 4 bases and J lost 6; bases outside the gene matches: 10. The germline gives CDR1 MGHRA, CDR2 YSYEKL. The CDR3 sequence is CASSPSPGLAGANEQFF. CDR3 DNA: TGCGCCAGCAGCCCGTCCCCGGGACTAGCGGGCGCCAATGAGCAGTTCTTC.

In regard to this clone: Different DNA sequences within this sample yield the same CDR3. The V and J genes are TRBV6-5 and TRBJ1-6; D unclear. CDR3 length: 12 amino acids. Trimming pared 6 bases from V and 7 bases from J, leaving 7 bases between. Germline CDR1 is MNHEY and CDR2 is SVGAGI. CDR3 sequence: CASSQSNSPLHF. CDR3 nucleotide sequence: TGTGCCAGCAGCCAGTCAAATTCACCCCTCCACTTT.

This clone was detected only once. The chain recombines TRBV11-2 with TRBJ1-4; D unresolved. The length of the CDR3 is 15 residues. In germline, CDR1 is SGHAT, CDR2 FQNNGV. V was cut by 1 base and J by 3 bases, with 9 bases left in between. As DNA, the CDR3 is TGTGCCAGCAGCTTAGGGCCTCAGCCTAATGAAAAACTGTTTTTT. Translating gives CASSLGPQPNEKLFF.

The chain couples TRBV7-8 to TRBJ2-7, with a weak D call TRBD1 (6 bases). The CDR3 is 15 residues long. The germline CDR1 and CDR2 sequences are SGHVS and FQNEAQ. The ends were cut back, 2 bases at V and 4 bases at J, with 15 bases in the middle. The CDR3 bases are TGTGCCAGCAGCTTAAGCCGGGACACTTATTACGAGCAGTACTTC. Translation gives CASSLSRDTYYEQYF.

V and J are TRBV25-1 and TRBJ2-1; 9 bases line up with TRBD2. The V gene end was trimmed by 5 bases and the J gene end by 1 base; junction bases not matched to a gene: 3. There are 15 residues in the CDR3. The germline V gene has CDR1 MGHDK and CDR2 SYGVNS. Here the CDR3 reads CASSLAGVSYNEQFF. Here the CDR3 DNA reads TGTGCCAGCAGTTTAGCGGGAGTTTCCTACAATGAGCAGTTCTTC.

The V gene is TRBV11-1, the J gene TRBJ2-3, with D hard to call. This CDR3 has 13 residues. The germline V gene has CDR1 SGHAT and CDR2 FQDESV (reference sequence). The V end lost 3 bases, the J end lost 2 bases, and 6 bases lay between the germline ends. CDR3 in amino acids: CASSLSITDTQYF. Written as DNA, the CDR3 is TGTGCCAGCAGCTTGTCGATCACAGATACGCAGTATTTT.

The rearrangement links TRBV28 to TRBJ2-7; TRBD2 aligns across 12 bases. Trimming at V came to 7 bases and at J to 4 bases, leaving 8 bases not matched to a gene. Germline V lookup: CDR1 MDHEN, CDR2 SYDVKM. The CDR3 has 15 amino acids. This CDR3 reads CASIPSGGAMYEQYF. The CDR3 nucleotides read TGTGCCAGCATTCCTAGCGGGGGGGCCATGTACGAGCAGTACTTC.

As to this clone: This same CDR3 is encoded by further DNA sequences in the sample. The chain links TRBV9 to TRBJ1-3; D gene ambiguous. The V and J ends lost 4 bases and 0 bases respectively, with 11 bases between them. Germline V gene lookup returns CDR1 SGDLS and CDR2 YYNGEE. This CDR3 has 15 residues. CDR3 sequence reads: CASSPRTDSGNTIYF. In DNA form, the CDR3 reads TGTGCCAGCAGCCCTCGGACGGACTCTGGAAACACCATATATTTT.

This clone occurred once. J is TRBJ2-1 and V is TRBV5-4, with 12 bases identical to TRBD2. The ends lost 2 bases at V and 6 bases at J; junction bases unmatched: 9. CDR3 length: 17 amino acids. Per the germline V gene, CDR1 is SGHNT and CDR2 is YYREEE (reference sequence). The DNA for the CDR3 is TGTGCCAGCAGCTTACCTAAAGCTAGCGGGAGGGGCAATGAGCAGTTCTTC. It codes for CASSLPKASGRGNEQFF. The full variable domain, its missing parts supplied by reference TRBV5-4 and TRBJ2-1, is ETGVTQSPTHLIKTRGQQVTLRCSSQSGHNTVSWYQQALGQGPQFIFQYYREEENGRGNFPPRFSGLQFPNYSSELNVNALELDDSALYLCASSLPKASGRGNEQFFGPGTRLTVL.

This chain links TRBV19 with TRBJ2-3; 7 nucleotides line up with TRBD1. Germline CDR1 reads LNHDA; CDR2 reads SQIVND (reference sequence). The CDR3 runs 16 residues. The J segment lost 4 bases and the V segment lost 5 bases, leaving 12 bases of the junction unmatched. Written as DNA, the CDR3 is TGTGCCAGTAGTCCCTGGGTAGGGACAGTGGCAGATACGCAGTATTTT. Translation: CASSPWVGTVADTQYF.

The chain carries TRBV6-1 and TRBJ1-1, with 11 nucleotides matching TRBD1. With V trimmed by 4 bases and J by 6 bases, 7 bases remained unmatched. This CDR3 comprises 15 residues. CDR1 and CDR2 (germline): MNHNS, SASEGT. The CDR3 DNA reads TGTGCCAGCAGTGGGACGGGACAGGGGGTAGCTGAAGCTTTCTTT. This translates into CASSGTGQGVAEAFF.

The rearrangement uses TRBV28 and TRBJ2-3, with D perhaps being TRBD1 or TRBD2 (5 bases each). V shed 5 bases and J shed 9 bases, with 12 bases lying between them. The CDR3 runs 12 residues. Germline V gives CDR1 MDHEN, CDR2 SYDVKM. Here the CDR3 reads CASSPPGTTQYF. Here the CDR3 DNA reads TGTGCCAGCAGTCCCCCCGGGACGACGCAGTATTTT.

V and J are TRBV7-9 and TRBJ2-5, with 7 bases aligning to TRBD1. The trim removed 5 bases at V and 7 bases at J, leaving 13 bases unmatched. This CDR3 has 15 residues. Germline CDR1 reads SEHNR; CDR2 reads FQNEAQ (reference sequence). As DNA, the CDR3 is TGTGCCAGCAGCATCCCGACAGGGCCCTCGGGGACCCAGTACTTC. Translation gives CASSIPTGPSGTQYF.